A single T cell receptor (beta chain) is shown here with its context. What it binds is unknown. The data originate from a study of cytomegalovirus exposure and HLA in healthy donors. Whole-study results and caveats: It was confirmed in vitro that a few of the CMV-associated chains were specific for CMV antigens. Most sequenced TCRs were rare (though some public TCRs occurred in many donors). According to reports, the classifier identified cytomegalovirus status with high specificity and sensitivity. Cytomegalovirus association was assigned to about 180 TCR beta chains.

The data were produced by immunoSEQ multiplex PCR, yet TCRdb's version contains in-frame clones alone and is incomplete. The sample includes 150,000 to 200,000 clones, approximately 78% of them seen just once. The CDR3 length is 13 residues. Trimming at V came to 2 bases and at J to 6 bases, leaving 0 bases not matched to a gene. Germline CDR1 reads SGHTA; CDR2 reads FQGTGA. The sequence derives from a woman in her thirties in good health and CMV-seronegative. The chain joins TRBV7-3 to TRBJ2-2; 7 bases line up with TRBD1. The sequencing sample was made of PBMCs. CDR3: CASSLGQAGELFF. Written as DNA, the CDR3 is TGTGCCAGCAGCTTAGGACAGGCCGGGGAGCTGTTTTTT.